This TCR beta chain stems from a study of T-cell reconstitution after alpha-beta-depleted transplantation in children. Findings of the study overall: As was reported, about two months after transplant, alpha-beta T cells came from several hundred expanded graft clones.

Preparation of the TCRbeta library involved a method that used unique molecular identifiers. Using its own MiXCR run on the PCR reads, TCRdb lists one record per CDR3 protein. The sample lists over 200,000 distinct CDR3 sequences; approximately 8.4% were seen once. Germline trimming cut 4 bases from V and 2 bases from J; bases unmatched to any gene: 11. The germline gives CDR1 DFQATT, CDR2 SNEGSKA (reference sequence). This CDR3 contains 15 residues. Ten or more counts support this clonotype. Its antigen remains unidentified. Sequencing used PBMCs, mostly from graft donor cells, obtained 360 days after TCRalphabeta/CD19-depleted stem cell transplant. The V call is TRBV20-1, the J call TRBJ2-7; TRBD1 agrees at 7 bases. This TCR came from a male patient between 2 and 10 years old who had a stem cell transplant for acute myeloid leukemia, so the T cells may come from the graft donor. CDR3 protein: CSAINPGTETYEQYF. CDR3 nucleotide sequence: TGCAGTGCTATTAACCCCGGGACAGAGACCTACGAGCAGTACTTC.